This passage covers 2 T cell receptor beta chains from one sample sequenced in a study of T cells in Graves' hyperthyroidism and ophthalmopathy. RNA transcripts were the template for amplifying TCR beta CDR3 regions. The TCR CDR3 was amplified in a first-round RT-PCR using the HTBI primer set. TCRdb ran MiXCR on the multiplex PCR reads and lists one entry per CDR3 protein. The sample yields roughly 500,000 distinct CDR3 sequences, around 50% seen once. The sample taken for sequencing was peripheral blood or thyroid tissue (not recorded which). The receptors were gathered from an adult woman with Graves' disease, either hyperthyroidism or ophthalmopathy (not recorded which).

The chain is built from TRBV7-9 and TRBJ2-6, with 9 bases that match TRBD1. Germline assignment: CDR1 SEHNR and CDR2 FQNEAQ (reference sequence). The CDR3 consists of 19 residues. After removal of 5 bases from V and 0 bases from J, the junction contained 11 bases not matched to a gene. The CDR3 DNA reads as TGTGCCAGCAGCCTCGTCCCGGGACAGGGTAGCTCTGGGGCCAACGTCCTGACTTTC. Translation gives CASSLVPGQGSSGANVLTF.

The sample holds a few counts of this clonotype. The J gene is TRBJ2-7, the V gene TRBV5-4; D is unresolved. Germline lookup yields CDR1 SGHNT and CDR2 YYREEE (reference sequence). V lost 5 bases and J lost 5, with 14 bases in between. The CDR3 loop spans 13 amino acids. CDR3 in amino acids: CASSLGSSDEQYF. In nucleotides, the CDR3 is TGTGCCAGCAGTCTAGGTAGCAGCGACGAGCAGTACTTC.